This T cell receptor beta chain was profiled in a study of cytomegalovirus exposure and HLA in healthy donors. The protocol was immunoSEQ multiplex PCR, while the TCRdb copy is restricted to in-frame clones and leaves out a portion. This table holds under 300,000 clones, 75% to 90% found once. This clone is a singleton in its sample. Germline assignment: CDR1 SGHNT and CDR2 YENEEA. The V end lost 6 bases, the J end lost 5 bases, and 17 bases lay between the germline ends. The CDR3 has 15 residues. The chain combines TRBV11-3 with TRBJ2-1, with D tentatively TRBD1 (5 bases). The sequence came from a woman aged 25 to 39 in good health and CMV-seropositive. Sequenced sample: PBMCs. CDR3 residues: CASSRTGYGDNEQFF. CDR3 nucleotides: TGTGCCAGCAGTCGTACAGGTTATGGGGACAATGAGCAGTTCTTC.